This TCR beta chain was profiled in a study of T cell responses to AZD1222 COVID-19 vaccine (dated by TCRdb to about 2021). At the level of the whole study: AZD1222 recipients whose second dose came at about 4 weeks and those whose second dose came at about 12 weeks were combined into one group, since spike-specific TCR depth and breadth did not differ between the two schedules. A total of just over 230 trial participants underwent TCR sequencing, of whom about 200 had received two doses of AZD1222 and some 25 had received two doses of the MenACWY control vaccine. Trial participants were enrolled into age subgroups of 18-55, 56-69 and 70-plus years, which contained 148, 28 and 57 TCR-sequenced participants, respectively.

Per the germline V gene (reference sequence), PRHDT is the CDR1 and FYEKMQ is the CDR2. The junction shows trimming of 4 bases on V and 7 bases on J, plus 19 bases between the germline ends. The CDR3 numbers 16 residues from cysteine through phenylalanine. Only CDR3 DNA remains: 48 bases, in frame from the first base. Explained via the paper, the time point label denotes: baseline before first vaccination. Samples from vaccinated people were obtained from the UK trials COV001 and COV002, which included a single-blind randomized controlled phase 2/3 trial of AZD1222 (ChAdOx1 nCoV-19) in healthy adults. For TCRbeta chain sequencing, PBMC samples were collected from trial participants at day 0 and at day 28 after the second dose. Broad study findings and their caveats: Reportedly, almost half of the unique spike-specific TCRs recognized epitopes lying outside the regions that are mutated in the B.1.351 and B.1.1.7 variants. Most participants were white British and females outnumbered males, and the authors suggested that clonal diversity may have been underestimated. No day 14 peak-response samples were available, so repertoires were characterized only after the peak T cell response. Spike-specific TCR breadth and depth rose significantly after two AZD1222 doses compared with day 0 and with MenACWY recipients. Conclusions about previously exposed vaccinees are limited because only 6 or 7 AZD1222 recipients were SARS-CoV-2 seropositive at baseline. Vaccine-associated CD4 TCRs spanned the whole spike protein, with dominant responses in regions 160-218 and 743-854. In the small 56-69-year group, the increase in depth fell short of significance, most likely because of low power.

Worth noting for this clone: The antigen it binds to is not known. There are no base qualities to consult, and no much larger clone falls within one base.

The CDR3 regions of human TCRbeta chains were analyzed by immunosequencing. The authors' pipeline ran thus. TCRs in the repertoires were compared against a reference library of SARS-CoV-2-specific TCRs that had been generated with the MIRA antigen-specificity platform. Breadth was defined as the fraction of unique TCRs that were SARS-CoV-2-associated, and depth was defined as the fraction of total T cells that were SARS-CoV-2-associated. Using the MIRA data, every spike-specific TCR was mapped to the spike region that the TCR reacted to and assigned to either a CD4 or a CD8 class. Log10-transformed breadth and depth values were compared by one-way ANOVA with Sidak's multiple comparisons tests. TCRdb mirrors the immuneACCESS table, restricted to in-frame sequences. Some clones are absent from its copies; in checked studies, under half trace to an unresolved V gene, and the reason for the others is unknown. D and trimming were read from the DNA, whereas the V and J calls and clone size are those reported in that table. The sample profile shows about 140,000 clones; 88% of them were found once. Clones ranked in the top ten supply roughly 3.8% of the sample.

The sequences come from peripheral blood, collected on day 0 of AZD1222 vaccination. The chain links TRBV13 with TRBJ1-4, with a weak D call of TRBD1 (6 bases match). The clonotype comes from an adult in good health. Here the CDR3 is given as CASSSPRTAGSEKLFF. The nucleotide sequence reads as follows: TGTGCCAGCAGCTCCCCTCGGACAGCCGGATCTGAAAAACTGTTTTTT.